The present T cell receptor beta chain was sequenced within a study of shared clonotypes between healthy human individuals. TCRdb's copy holds only in-frame clones and misses some; the assay was immunoSEQ multiplex PCR. The sample contains fewer than 600,000 clones, over 60% of which appear only once. A note on this clone: This likely reflects a read error, since a far larger clone is one base away.

This CDR3 is 12 amino acids long. The V gene lost 3 bases and the J gene lost 10 bases, with 15 bases spanning the gap. Germline values: CDR1 GTSNPN, CDR2 SVGIG (reference sequence). The source of this sequence is a middle-aged woman in good health. Some clones in this sample may be carry-over from other donors' samples. This chain links TRBV30 with TRBJ1-1; no clear D. Sequencing was done on a sample of PBMCs. The CDR3 is CAWREGRSVAFF. For the CDR3, the DNA is TGTGCCTGGAGGGAGGGTCGCTCTGTAGCTTTCTTT. Supplemented by reference TRBV30 and TRBJ1-1, the full variable domain reads SQTIHQWPATLVQPVGSPLSLECTVEGTSNPNLYWYRQAAGRGLQLLFYSVGIGQISSEVPQNLSASRPQDRQFILSSKKLLLSDSGFYLCAWREGRSVAFFGQGTRLTVV.